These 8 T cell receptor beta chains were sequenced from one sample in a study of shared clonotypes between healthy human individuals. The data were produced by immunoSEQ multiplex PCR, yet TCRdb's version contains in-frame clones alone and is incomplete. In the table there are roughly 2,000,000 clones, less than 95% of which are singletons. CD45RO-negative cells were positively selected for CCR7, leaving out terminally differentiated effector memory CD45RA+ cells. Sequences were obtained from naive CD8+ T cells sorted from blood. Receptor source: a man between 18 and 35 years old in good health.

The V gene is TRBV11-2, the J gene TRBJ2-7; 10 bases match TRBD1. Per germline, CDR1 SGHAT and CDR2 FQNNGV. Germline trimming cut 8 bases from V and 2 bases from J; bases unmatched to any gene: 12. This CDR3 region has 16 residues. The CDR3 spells CASGIQGQGFPYEQYF. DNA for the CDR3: TGTGCCAGCGGCATACAGGGACAGGGGTTCCCCTACGAGCAGTACTTC.

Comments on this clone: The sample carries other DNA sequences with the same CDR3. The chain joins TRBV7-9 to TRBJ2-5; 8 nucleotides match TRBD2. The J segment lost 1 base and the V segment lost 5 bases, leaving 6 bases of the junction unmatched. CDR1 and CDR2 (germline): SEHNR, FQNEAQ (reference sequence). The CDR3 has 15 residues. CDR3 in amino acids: CASSQSGGLQETQYF. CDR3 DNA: TGTGCCAGCAGCCAAAGCGGGGGACTCCAAGAGACCCAGTACTTC.

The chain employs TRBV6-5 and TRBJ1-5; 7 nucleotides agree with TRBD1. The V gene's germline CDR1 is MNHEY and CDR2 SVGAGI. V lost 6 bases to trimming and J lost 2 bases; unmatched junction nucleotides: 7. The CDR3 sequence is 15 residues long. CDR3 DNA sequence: TGTGCCAGCAGCCCCGGACAGGACGGCAATCAGCCCCAGCATTTT. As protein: CASSPGQDGNQPQHF.

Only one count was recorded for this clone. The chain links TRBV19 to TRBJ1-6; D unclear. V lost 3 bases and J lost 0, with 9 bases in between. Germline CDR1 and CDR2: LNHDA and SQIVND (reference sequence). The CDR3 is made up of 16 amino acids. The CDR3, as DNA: TGTGCCAGTAGTATGCTGACGAGCTCCTATAATTCACCCCTCCACTTT. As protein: CASSMLTSSYNSPLHF.

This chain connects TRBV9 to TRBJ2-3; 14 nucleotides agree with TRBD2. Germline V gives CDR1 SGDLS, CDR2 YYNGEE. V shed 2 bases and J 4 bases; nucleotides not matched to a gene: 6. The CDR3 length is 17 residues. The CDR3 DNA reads TGTGCCAGCAGCGTGACTAGCGGGAGGGCCGGGTCAGATACGCAGTATTTT. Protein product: CASSVTSGRAGSDTQYF.

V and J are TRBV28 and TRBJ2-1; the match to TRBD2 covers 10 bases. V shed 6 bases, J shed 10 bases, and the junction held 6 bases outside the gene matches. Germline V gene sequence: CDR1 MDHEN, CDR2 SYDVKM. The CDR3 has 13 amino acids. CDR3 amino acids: CASRWGAGGEQFF. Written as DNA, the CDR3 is TGTGCCAGCAGATGGGGAGCGGGAGGGGAGCAGTTCTTC.

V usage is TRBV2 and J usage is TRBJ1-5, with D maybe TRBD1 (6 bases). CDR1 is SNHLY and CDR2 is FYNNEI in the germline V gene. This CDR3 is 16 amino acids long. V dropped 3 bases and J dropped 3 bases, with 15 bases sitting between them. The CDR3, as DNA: TGTGCCAGCAGTGATGGTTCTCAGGGGATCAATCAGCCCCAGCATTTT. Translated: CASSDGSQGINQPQHF.

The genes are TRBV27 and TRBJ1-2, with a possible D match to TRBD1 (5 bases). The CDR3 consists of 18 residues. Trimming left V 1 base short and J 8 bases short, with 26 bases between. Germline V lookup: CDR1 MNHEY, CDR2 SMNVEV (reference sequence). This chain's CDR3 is CASSLYPRGVGEVAGYTF. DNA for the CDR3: TGTGCCAGCAGTTTATACCCCCGGGGTGTAGGGGAGGTAGCGGGCTACACCTTC.